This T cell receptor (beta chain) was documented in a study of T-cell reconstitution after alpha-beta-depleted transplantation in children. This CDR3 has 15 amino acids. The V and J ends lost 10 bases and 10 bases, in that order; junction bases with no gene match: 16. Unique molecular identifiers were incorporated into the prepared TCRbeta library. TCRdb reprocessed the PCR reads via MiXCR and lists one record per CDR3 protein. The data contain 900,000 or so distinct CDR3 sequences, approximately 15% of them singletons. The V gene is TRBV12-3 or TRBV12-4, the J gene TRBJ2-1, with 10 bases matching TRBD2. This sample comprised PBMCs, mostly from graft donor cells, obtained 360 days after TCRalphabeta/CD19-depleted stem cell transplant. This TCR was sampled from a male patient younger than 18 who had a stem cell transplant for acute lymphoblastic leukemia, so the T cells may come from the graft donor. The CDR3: CATLRRSGRVPEQFF. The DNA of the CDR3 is TGTGCCACCCTGAGGAGAAGCGGGAGGGTACCAGAGCAGTTCTTC.